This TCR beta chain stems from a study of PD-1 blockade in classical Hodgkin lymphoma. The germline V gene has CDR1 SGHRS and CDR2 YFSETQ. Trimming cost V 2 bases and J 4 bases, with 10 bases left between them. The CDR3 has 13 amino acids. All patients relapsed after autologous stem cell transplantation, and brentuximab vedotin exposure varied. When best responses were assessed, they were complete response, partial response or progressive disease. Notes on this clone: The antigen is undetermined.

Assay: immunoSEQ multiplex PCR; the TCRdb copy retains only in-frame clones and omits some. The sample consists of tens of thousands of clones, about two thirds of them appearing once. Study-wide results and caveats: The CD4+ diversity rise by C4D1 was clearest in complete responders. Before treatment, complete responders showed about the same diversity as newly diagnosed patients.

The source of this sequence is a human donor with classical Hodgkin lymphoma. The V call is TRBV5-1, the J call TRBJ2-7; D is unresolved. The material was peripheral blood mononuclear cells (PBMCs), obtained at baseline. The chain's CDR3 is CASSLGKGYEQYF. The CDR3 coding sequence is TGCGCCAGCAGCTTAGGGAAAGGTTACGAGCAGTACTTC.